Listed here is a single TCR beta chain. The antigen is not known. The entry originates in a study of vaccination and CD4 T cells after COVID-19. Once obtained from cultured CD4+ T cells, the DNA was sequenced using the Oncomine TCR Beta short-read assay. TCRdb fed the PCR reads into MiXCR, producing one record per CDR3 protein. Of roughly 15,000 distinct CDR3 sequences listed, around half are singletons. Treatment of the sample: roughly ten-day PBMC culture with coronavirus spike peptide pools or control peptides (ViraFEST assay). Trimming at V came to 4 bases and at J to 5 bases, leaving 16 bases not matched to a gene. Germline CDR1 and CDR2: SGHAT and FQNNGV. This CDR3 has 19 residues.

The sequence came from a human donor who had recovered from COVID-19. Input material: CD4+ T cells from blood, cultured in vitro. The V and J genes are TRBV11-2 and TRBJ2-5; 13 bases fit TRBD2. This CDR3 reads CASSSRGSTSGRWGETQYF. In nucleotides, the CDR3 is TGTGCCAGCAGCTCAAGGGGGTCGACTAGCGGGAGGTGGGGCGAGACCCAGTACTTC.